These T cell receptor beta chains were read from a single sample in a study of blood T cell repertoires in COVID-19. TCRdb keeps only in-frame clones here, not all; method: immunoSEQ multiplex PCR. Counted here are 110,000 or so clones, roughly 85% occurring once; the ten biggest clones make up about 13%. The sequenced sample was peripheral blood. The receptors originated from a human donor in a cohort sampled during active COVID-19. The CDR3 runs from the conserved cysteine through the conserved F or W. The order of the fields is CDR3 length, J gene, V gene, clone size, D gene, CDR3 DNA, CDR3 protein. The D gene is left open where the match is weak. Only part of the rows carry a size: once, few, many, or a class if the clone is expanded.

12 TRBJ1-1 TRBV12-3/TRBV12-4 - - TGTGCCAGCAGTTCCTGGAGAACTGAAGCTTTCTTT CASSSWRTEAFF
18 TRBJ1-1 TRBV28 - - TGTGCCAGCAGCTCTCTCCCCAATTTACAGGTCTTGAGCACTGAAGCTTTCTTT CASSSLPNLQVLSTEAFF
14 TRBJ1-4 TRBV30 - TRBD1 TGTGCCTGGACCCTCGGACAGGGTGGTGAAAAACTGTTTTTT CAWTLGQGGEKLFF
15 TRBJ2-7 TRBV18 - TRBD1 TGTGCCAGCTCACCAGGGACAGGGGGCGGCTACGAGCAGTACTTC CASSPGTGGGYEQYF
16 TRBJ2-3 TRBV9 - TRBD2 TGTGCCAGCACCAAGCTAGCGGGGGGAACCACAGATACGCAGTATTTT CASTKLAGGTTDTQYF
14 TRBJ2-1 TRBV12-5 few TRBD1 TGTGCTAGTGCTAGAGGGGGCCCCTACAATGAGCAGTTCTTC CASARGGPYNEQFF
14 TRBJ2-6 TRBV30 - - TGTGCCTACGGGTTAGCCTCTGGGGCCAACGTCCTGACTTTC CAYGLASGANVLTF
13 TRBJ1-2 TRBV7-9 few TRBD1 TGTGCCAGCAGCTTGGGGACAGAGCATCGCTACACCTTC CASSLGTEHRYTF
12 TRBJ1-5 TRBV6-6 - - TGTGCCAGCAGTTACGAGAATCAGCCCCAGCATTTT CASSYENQPQHF
15 TRBJ1-2 TRBV5-1 - - TGCGCCAGCAGCTTGGAAACGGGAAGGTCGGGGGGCTACACCTTC CASSLETGRSGGYTF
16 TRBJ1-6 TRBV7-6 - - TGTGCCAGCAGCCCCCCCTCGCGGGGGGATAATTCACCCCTCCACTTT CASSPPSRGDNSPLHF
11 TRBJ2-1 TRBV20-1 - TRBD1 TGCAGTGCTCCCACAGGGGAAGGCCAGTTCTTC CSAPTGEGQFF
16 TRBJ2-3 TRBV28 once TRBD2 TGTGCCAGCAGTTTAGAGCGGGGGATTAGCACAGATACGCAGTATTTT CASSLERGISTDTQYF
13 TRBJ2-7 TRBV15 - - TGTGCCACCAGCAACGCCAGGGTTGGCGAGCAGTACTTC CATSNARVGEQYF
13 TRBJ1-1 TRBV6-5 once TRBD1 TGTGCCGCCGGGACAGGGGGCAGGTCTGAAGCTTTCTTT CAAGTGGRSEAFF
15 TRBJ2-7 TRBV27 - TRBD1 TGTGCCAGCAGGCTCGCCGGGACAGCCTCCTACGAGCAGTACTTC CASRLAGTASYEQYF
14 TRBJ2-7 TRBV5-4 - - TGTGCCAGCAGCTCTGCCGACAGAGCTACGGGGCAGTACTTC CASSSADRATGQYF
15 TRBJ1-2 TRBV7-2 - TRBD1 TGTGCCAGCAGCAGGGGACAGGGGGAAGGTTATGGCTACACCTTC CASSRGQGEGYGYTF
17 TRBJ1-1 TRBV7-9 - - TGTGCCAGCAGCTTACAGGGGTACAACCGTATGAACACTGAAGCTTTCTTT CASSLQGYNRMNTEAFF
15 TRBJ2-7 TRBV5-1 - TRBD1 TGCGCCAGCAGCATCGGACCAGGGGGCCTCTACGAGCAGTACTTC CASSIGPGGLYEQYF
12 TRBJ1-1 TRBV2 - - TGTGCCAGCAACCAGGGTATTAAGGAAGCTTTCTTT CASNQGIKEAFF
16 TRBJ1-2 TRBV10-3 - TRBD1 TGTGCCATCAGGCAGGGGGATTCGCAGATGAACTATGGCTACACCTTC CAIRQGDSQMNYGYTF
15 TRBJ2-3 TRBV20-1 - - TGCAGTGCTAGTAAAGGCAGTAGGCGAGGAGATACGCAGTATTTT CSASKGSRRGDTQYF
13 TRBJ2-3 TRBV6-5 once - TGTGCCAGCAGACGCGGGGGCACAGATACGCAGTATTTT CASRRGGTDTQYF
17 TRBJ2-5 TRBV2 - - TGTGCCAGCAGTGTAAAGCCCGGGTCCTTGCCCCAAGAGACCCAGTACTTC CASSVKPGSLPQETQYF
13 TRBJ1-1 TRBV6-2/TRBV6-3 once - TGTGCCAGCAGTTGGAGGGTTTCCACTGAAGCTTTCTTT CASSWRVSTEAFF
15 TRBJ1-2 TRBV7-9 - - TGTGCCAGCAGCACAGACAAGATAACCAACTATGGCTACACCTTC CASSTDKITNYGYTF
15 TRBJ1-1 TRBV6-2/TRBV6-3 - - TGTGCCAGCAGTTACTATGAGAAACTGAACACTGAAGCTTTCTTT CASSYYEKLNTEAFF
14 TRBJ2-2 TRBV7-3 - - TGTGCCAGCAGCTCCGGGCGGGGCACCGGGGAGCTGTTTTTT CASSSGRGTGELFF
16 TRBJ1-1 TRBV3-1/TRBV3-2 - TRBD1 TGTGCCAGCTCGCCATACATCAGACAGGGGAACACTGAAGCTTTCTTT CASSPYIRQGNTEAFF
17 TRBJ2-3 TRBV24-1 once TRBD2 TGTGCCACCAGTGATGCCGGACTAGCGGGGGCCACAGATACGCAGTATTTT CATSDAGLAGATDTQYF
13 TRBJ1-4 TRBV6-6 - - TGTGCCAGCAGTTACCCCCAGAATGAAAAACTGTTTTTT CASSYPQNEKLFF
13 TRBJ2-1 TRBV7-8 few - TGTGCCAGCAGCTCGACTCCCTACAATGAGCAGTTCTTC CASSSTPYNEQFF
11 TRBJ2-7 TRBV20-1 - TRBD1 TGCAGGGGGACAGGGGCAGGCGAGCAGTACTTC CRGTGAGEQYF
14 TRBJ2-6 TRBV11-2 - - TGTGCCAGCTATAGCAGGGCTGGGGCCAACGTCCTGACTTTC CASYSRAGANVLTF
21 TRBJ2-3 TRBV4-3 - TRBD2 TGCGCCAGCAGCCAAGACTACCCCGGGACTAGCGGGGGGGCTAGCACAGATACGCAGTATTTT CASSQDYPGTSGGASTDTQYF
14 TRBJ1-4 TRBV18 - TRBD1 TGTGCCAGCTCGCTCGGACAGGGCAGGGAAAAACTGTTTTTT CASSLGQGREKLFF
14 TRBJ2-1 TRBV29-1 - - TGCAGCCCGAGCCGCCAGGGCCAAAGGGGTGAGCAGTTCTTC CSPSRQGQRGEQFF
17 TRBJ2-1 TRBV5-1 - TRBD2 TGCGCCAGCAGCTTGGTTGGACTAGCGGCAGTCGGCGATGAGCAGTTCTTC CASSLVGLAAVGDEQFF
16 TRBJ1-2 TRBV2 - - TGTGCCAGCAGCATCCCCAGTCCAGAGCGCAACTATGGCTACACCTTC CASSIPSPERNYGYTF
14 TRBJ2-7 TRBV20-1 - - TGCAGTGCTAGTGCGTCAGGAAGGTCCTACGAGCAGTACTTC CSASASGRSYEQYF
12 TRBJ2-1 TRBV7-3 - - TGTGCCAGCAGCTTAACCGCAGGGGAGCAGTTCTTC CASSLTAGEQFF
15 TRBJ2-1 TRBV28 - TRBD1 TGTGCCAGCAGTCCCTCCGGGACAGCCTACAATGAGCAGTTCTTC CASSPSGTAYNEQFF
14 TRBJ1-1 TRBV11-2 - - TGTGCCAGCAGCCAAGAAACACAGAACACTGAAGCTTTCTTT CASSQETQNTEAFF
18 TRBJ2-6 TRBV23-1 - - TGCGCCAGCAGTCAATCCCGGGGTCCCCACTCTGGGGCCAACGTCCTGACTTTC CASSQSRGPHSGANVLTF
16 TRBJ2-5 TRBV25-1 - TRBD2 TGTGCCAGCAGTGAATTAGCGGGGGGCCTCCAAGAGACCCAGTACTTC CASSELAGGLQETQYF
17 TRBJ2-7 TRBV6-6 - TRBD1 TGTGCCAGCAGTCGCTCCCCGGGACAGGGTATCGGTTACGAGCAGTACTTC CASSRSPGQGIGYEQYF
14 TRBJ1-2 TRBV28 - TRBD1 TGTGCCAGCAGTTCGACCGGGACAGCGTATGGCTACACCTTC CASSSTGTAYGYTF
14 TRBJ1-5 TRBV19 - - TGTGCCAGTAGTGACAATCATAGCAATCAGCCCCAGCATTTT CASSDNHSNQPQHF
13 TRBJ1-4 TRBV7-8 - - TGTGCCAGCAGCTTAGGCAGTTGGGAAAAACTGTTTTTT CASSLGSWEKLFF
14 TRBJ2-3 TRBV5-4 - TRBD2 TGTGCCATCAGGGAGGCGCGGGGGGCAGGCACGCAGTATTTT CAIREARGAGTQYF
12 TRBJ2-7 TRBV28 - - TGTGCCAGCAGTACCCCAGGGTACGAGCAGTACTTC CASSTPGYEQYF